Below are 29 T cell receptor beta chains sequenced from a single sample in a study of beta chain features in type 1 diabetes. The authors reverse transcribed all of the isolated RNA, so sequencing captured expressed TCRB transcripts. Data came from immunoSEQ multiplex PCR; TCRdb stores just in-frame clones and leaves some out. The repertoire holds about half a million clones, with approximately 31% as singletons. The source material was naive CD4+ T cells from blood. These receptors all come from a man aged 18 to 29 in good health.

This chain connects TRBV4-1 to TRBJ2-1; D uncertain. The CDR3 contains 16 residues. Germline V gene lookup returns CDR1 MGHRA and CDR2 YSYEKL. Trimming took off 0 bases at V and 6 bases at J, with 15 bases between the two ends. CDR3 coding DNA: TGCGCCAGCAGCCAAGAAACAGCTTACTTATCCAATGAGCAGTTCTTC. It yields the protein CASSQETAYLSNEQFF.

The genes are TRBV30 and TRBJ1-2; TRBD1 agrees at 8 bases. After removal of 3 bases from V and 3 bases from J, the junction contained 12 bases not matched to a gene. CDR1 GTSNPN and CDR2 SVGIG come from the germline V gene (reference sequence). This CDR3 is 16 amino acids long. The CDR3 DNA is TGTGCCTGGAGGCCTGGGACAGGCTATCAGGACTATGGCTACACCTTC. Encoded protein: CAWRPGTGYQDYGYTF.

V is TRBV4-2 and J is TRBJ2-2; D unclear. The CDR3 spans 15 residues. V was cut by 0 bases and J by 3 bases, with 8 bases left in between. CDR1 and CDR2 (germline): LGHNA, YNFKEQ. The CDR3 DNA reads as TGTGCCAGCAGCCAAGATGGGCCTCACACCGGGGAGCTGTTTTTT. Encoded protein: CASSQDGPHTGELFF.

This clone has only a few counts. The chain recombines TRBV29-1 with TRBJ1-1; D remains unclear. CDR1 and CDR2 from the germline V gene are SQVTM and ANQGSEA. V lost 4 bases to trimming and J lost 2 bases, with 11 bases between them. The CDR3 spans 13 residues. This chain's CDR3 is CSVVTQLNTEAFF. The CDR3 nucleotides read TGCAGCGTTGTCACCCAGCTAAACACTGAAGCTTTCTTT.

The V and J genes are TRBV7-9 and TRBJ2-7; the match to TRBD2 covers 14 bases. The J segment lost 4 bases and the V segment lost 11 bases, leaving 10 bases of the junction unmatched. This CDR3 is built from 15 residues. Germline V CDR1 and CDR2: SEHNR, FQNEAQ (reference sequence). DNA of the CDR3: TGTGCCTCCGGACTAGCGGGAGGTTCGGGATACGAGCAGTACTTC. It translates to CASGLAGGSGYEQYF.

The CDR3 DNA sequence: TGTGCCAGCAGTCCAGCTAGCGGGGGCTCCTACAATGAGCAGTTCTTC. It yields the protein CASSPASGGSYNEQFF. J is TRBJ2-1 and V is TRBV28, with 10 positions matching TRBD2. The V gene end was trimmed by 5 bases and the J gene end by 0 bases; junction bases not matched to a gene: 4. From germline, CDR1 is MDHEN and CDR2 SYDVKM. CDR3 length: 16 residues.

For this clone: Other DNA sequences from this sample encode an identical CDR3 as well. The chain employs TRBV29-1 and TRBJ2-3; D remains ambiguous. The CDR3 runs to 10 residues. V was shortened by 7 bases and J by 3 bases, with 5 bases between the two germline ends. Germline loops: CDR1 SQVTM, CDR2 ANQGSEA. The DNA for the CDR3 is TGCAGCGGGCGGACAGATACGCAGTATTTT. Residues: CSGRTDTQYF.

CDR3: CASSLFLTYEQYF. CDR3 nucleotides: TGTGCCAGCAGCTTGTTCTTAACCTACGAGCAGTACTTC. The chain carries TRBV11-2 and TRBJ2-7; D is unclear. Between the trimmed V and J ends, which lost 3 bases and 2 bases, there was a span of 8 bases. The germline V gene has CDR1 SGHAT and CDR2 FQNNGV. The CDR3 contains 13 residues.

With respect to this clone: This sample also contains other DNA sequences that code for the same CDR3. The CDR3 reads CASSPRDNEQFF. The CDR3 coding sequence is TGTGCCAGCTCCCCCCGGGACAATGAGCAGTTCTTC. The chain recombines TRBV18 with TRBJ2-1; D is uncertain. The V gene lost 6 bases and the J gene lost 5 bases, with 8 bases spanning the gap. Germline CDR1 reads KGHSH; CDR2 reads LQKENI. This CDR3 spans 12 amino acids.

This clone was observed a handful of times. CDR3: CASSEAGEADTQYF. The CDR3 DNA reads as TGTGCCAGCAGTGAAGCGGGGGAGGCAGATACGCAGTATTTT. This chain uses TRBV25-1 with TRBJ2-3; 7 nucleotides match TRBD2. CDR1 and CDR2 from the germline V gene are MGHDK and SYGVNS. Losses at the gene ends were 2 bases for V and 4 bases for J; bases not matched to a gene: 3. The CDR3 is made up of 14 amino acids.

V is TRBV18 and J is TRBJ2-7; the match to TRBD2 covers 10 bases. Germline CDR1 is KGHSH and CDR2 is LQKENI. This CDR3 contains 16 residues. Trimming took 2 bases from V and 7 from J; bases not matched to a gene: 11. The chain's CDR3 is CASSPFTSGVAEEQYF. The CDR3 DNA reads TGTGCCAGCTCACCATTCACTAGCGGGGTGGCGGAAGAGCAGTACTTC.

This clone appeared a few times. V and J are TRBV18 and TRBJ1-4, with D perhaps TRBD1 (5 bases). This CDR3 has 11 amino acids. The germline V and J ends were trimmed by 8 bases and 5 bases, with 6 bases remaining between them. Germline V lookup: CDR1 KGHSH, CDR2 LQKENI. CDR3 coding DNA: TGTGCCAGCGGGGCGAATGAAAAACTGTTTTTT. Amino acid sequence: CASGANEKLFF.

Details on this clone: The junction departs from the called germline gene at one end, perhaps through a read error. The rearrangement links TRBV30 to TRBJ2-1; D is uncertain. This CDR3 region has 13 residues. Germline CDR1 is GTSNPN and CDR2 is SVGIG (reference sequence). CDR3 residues: CAWSVSSYTEQFF. DNA for the CDR3: TGTGCCTGGAGTGTATCTAGTTACACTGAGCAGTTCTTC.

The V gene is TRBV27, the J gene TRBJ2-7, with unresolved D. V dropped 7 bases and J dropped 4 bases, with 11 bases sitting between them. CDR1 and CDR2 (germline): MNHEY, SMNVEV (reference sequence). CDR3 length equals 12 residues. The CDR3 region has the DNA TGTGCCAGCATCAAGGACGTGTACGAGCAGTACTTC. Amino acid sequence: CASIKDVYEQYF.

This clone showed up just once. The chain couples TRBV11-2 to TRBJ2-3, with 12 bases matching TRBD2. Germline V gene data show CDR1 as SGHAT and CDR2 as FQNNGV. The CDR3 loop spans 16 amino acids. J lost 3 bases, V lost 4 bases, and 5 bases had no gene match. The DNA of the CDR3 is TGTGCCAGCAGCTCCGGACTAGCGGGGATGACAGATACGCAGTATTTT. Its translation: CASSSGLAGMTDTQYF.

The chain couples TRBV29-1 to TRBJ1-1; D unclear. The germline V and J ends were trimmed by 4 bases and 1 base, with 7 bases remaining between them. CDR1 is SQVTM, CDR2 ANQGSEA, per germline. CDR3 length equals 12 residues. The CDR3 coding sequence is TGCAGCGTTGGACAAAAGAACACTGAAGCTTTCTTT. Translation: CSVGQKNTEAFF.

This clone was seen a handful of times. This chain joins TRBV7-2 and TRBJ1-2, with 7 nucleotides matching TRBD1. Germline V gene data show CDR1 as SGHTA and CDR2 as FQGNSA. Trimming removed 2 bases from V and 4 bases from J; junction bases left unmatched: 10. This CDR3 is 16 amino acids long. As DNA, the CDR3 is TGTGCCAGCAGCTTATTCCGTCTACGGGACAGCTATGGCTACACCTTC. Its protein is CASSLFRLRDSYGYTF.

Only a few counts were recorded for this clone. The chain is built from TRBV28 and TRBJ2-7; D remains ambiguous. V was pared by 2 bases and J by 3 bases, with 14 bases between. Germline loops: CDR1 MDHEN, CDR2 SYDVKM. CDR3 size: 15 residues. The CDR3 DNA reads as TGTGCCAGCAGTTTAGGTTTTCCTGGAAGCTACGAGCAGTACTTC. Its protein is CASSLGFPGSYEQYF.

This clone was detected only a few times. This chain links TRBV9 with TRBJ2-7; D may be TRBD1 (6 bases). CDR3 length: 15 residues. Trimming shortened V by 3 bases and J by 3 bases, and 16 bases separated the two germline ends. Germline CDR1 and CDR2: SGDLS and YYNGEE. The CDR3 DNA sequence: TGTGCCAGCAGCGCCAGACAGGACCAATTCTACGAGCAGTACTTC. Translating it yields CASSARQDQFYEQYF.

This clone was recorded a few times. V gene TRBV15 combines with J gene TRBJ2-2, with D possibly being TRBD2 (5 bases). Germline V CDR1 and CDR2: LNHNV, YYDKDF (reference sequence). Trimming took off 1 base at V and 3 bases at J, with 9 bases between the two ends. The CDR3 sequence is 15 residues long. The CDR3: CATSRALAYTGELFF. The CDR3 DNA follows: TGTGCCACCAGCAGAGCGCTAGCTTACACCGGGGAGCTGTTTTTT.

The table lists this clone with a few counts. The chain joins TRBV4-2 to TRBJ2-3; 9 bases match TRBD2. Trimming removed 1 base from V and 4 bases from J; junction bases left unmatched: 6. The germline CDR1 and CDR2 sequences are LGHNA and YNFKEQ. The CDR3 has 16 amino acids. CDR3 nucleotides: TGTGCCAGCAGCCAAGTAGCGGGAGCCGGCCCAGATACGCAGTATTTT. It specifies CASSQVAGAGPDTQYF.

This clone was counted between two and nine times. This chain joins TRBV23-1 and TRBJ1-2; TRBD1 aligns across 8 bases. TRBV23-1 is labeled an ORF, and its function is uncertain. With 3 bases clipped from V and 3 bases from J, the junction kept 6 bases outside the gene matches. There are 15 residues in the CDR3. CDR3 in DNA: TGCGCCAGCAGTCAGGGTGCAGGGGGCCACTATGGCTACACCTTC. Residues: CASSQGAGGHYGYTF.

This clone was observed a handful of times. This chain's CDR3 is CASSPLPRGISYNEQFF. For the CDR3, the DNA is TGTGCCAGCAGCCCCTTGCCTAGGGGGATTTCCTACAATGAGCAGTTCTTC. The rearrangement links TRBV16 to TRBJ2-1; D perhaps matches TRBD1 (6 bases). V lost 4 bases to trimming and J lost 1 base, with 17 bases between them. Germline V gene lookup returns CDR1 KGHSY and CDR2 FQNENV. There are 17 residues in the CDR3.

This clone has only a few counts. The rearrangement links TRBV7-9 to TRBJ1-1; D not certain. The CDR3 consists of 14 residues. Germline V gives CDR1 SEHNR, CDR2 FQNEAQ (reference sequence). V shed 2 bases and J shed 1 base, with 8 bases lying between them. CDR3 sequence (DNA): TGTGCCAGCAGCTTACTACAGCAGAACACTGAAGCTTTCTTT. It is translated as CASSLLQQNTEAFF. Full variable domain (remainder filled in from reference TRBV7-9 and TRBJ1-1): DTGVSQNPRHKITKRGQNVTFRCDPISEHNRLYWYRQTLGQGPEFLTYFQNEAQLEKSRLLSDRFSAERPKGSFSTLEIQRTEQGDSAMYLCASSLLQQNTEAFFGQGTRLTVV.

This clone was detected a few times. The rearrangement joins TRBV7-2 to TRBJ1-2; no reliable D call. There are 14 residues in the CDR3. Germline CDR1 SGHTA, CDR2 FQGNSA. V lost 0 bases and J lost 3, with 8 bases in between. The chain's CDR3 is CASSLAAGDYGYTF. The CDR3 region has the DNA TGTGCCAGCAGCTTAGCGGCAGGAGACTATGGCTACACCTTC.

The chain employs TRBV5-4 and TRBJ2-1; 7 nucleotides match TRBD2. Per germline, CDR1 SGHNT and CDR2 YYREEE (reference sequence). This CDR3 contains 16 residues. Losses at the gene ends were 4 bases for V and 10 bases for J; bases not matched to a gene: 17. CDR3 amino acids: CASSPPGLSISREQFF. In DNA form, the CDR3 reads TGTGCCAGCAGCCCGCCGGGACTATCAATCTCACGGGAGCAGTTCTTC.

This clone was counted a few times. This chain connects TRBV7-9 to TRBJ1-1; 8 nucleotides line up with TRBD1. Germline V lookup: CDR1 SEHNR, CDR2 FQNEAQ (reference sequence). The V gene end was trimmed by 5 bases and the J gene end by 11 bases; junction bases not matched to a gene: 7. CDR3 length: 12 amino acids. The chain's CDR3 is CASSPGQGWAFF. CDR3 bases: TGTGCCAGCAGCCCTGGACAGGGTTGGGCTTTCTTT.

The J gene is TRBJ2-6, the V gene TRBV7-9; 7 bases line up with TRBD2. The CDR3 loop spans 16 amino acids. The V gene's germline CDR1 is SEHNR and CDR2 FQNEAQ (reference sequence). The ends lost 5 bases at V and 0 bases at J; junction bases unmatched: 4. For the CDR3, the DNA is TGTGCCAGCAGCCCCCCGGGGGGCTCTGGGGCCAACGTCCTGACTTTC. Translation gives CASSPPGGSGANVLTF.

This clone occurred a few times. Other DNA variants within this sample encode the same CDR3. The CDR3 DNA is TGCGCCAGCAGCTTGGGGACAGACAGCTACGAGCAGTACTTC. Amino acid sequence: CASSLGTDSYEQYF. V and J are TRBV5-1 and TRBJ2-7, with a weak D call TRBD1 (6 bases). CDR3 length equals 14 residues. Germline V CDR1 and CDR2: SGHRS, YFSETQ. V was pared by 0 bases and J by 3 bases, with 10 bases between. The whole variable domain, filled in from reference TRBV5-1 and TRBJ2-7, reads KAGVTQTPRYLIKTRGQQVTLSCSPISGHRSVSWYQQTPGQGLQFLFEYFSETQRNKGNFPGRFSGRQFSNSRSEMNVSTLELGDSALYLCASSLGTDSYEQYFGPGTRLTVT.